Here is one T cell receptor (beta chain) with its context. These data come from a study of blood T cell repertoires in COVID-19. Sequencing was performed with immunoSEQ multiplex PCR; in TCRdb, only in-frame clones are kept and a portion is missing. The data show 97,000 or so clones, 75% to 85% seen once. Germline V gives CDR1 GTSNPN, CDR2 SVGIG (reference sequence). V lost 5 bases to trimming and J lost 10 bases, with 11 bases between them. The CDR3 extends over 11 amino acids. Specimen: peripheral blood. This TCR came from a woman of 80 years or more with active or convalescent COVID-19. The chain employs TRBV30 and TRBJ1-4; D uncertain. The CDR3 DNA follows: TGTGCCTGGGCAGGTTTGGGAAAACTGTTTTTT. As protein: CAWAGLGKLFF.